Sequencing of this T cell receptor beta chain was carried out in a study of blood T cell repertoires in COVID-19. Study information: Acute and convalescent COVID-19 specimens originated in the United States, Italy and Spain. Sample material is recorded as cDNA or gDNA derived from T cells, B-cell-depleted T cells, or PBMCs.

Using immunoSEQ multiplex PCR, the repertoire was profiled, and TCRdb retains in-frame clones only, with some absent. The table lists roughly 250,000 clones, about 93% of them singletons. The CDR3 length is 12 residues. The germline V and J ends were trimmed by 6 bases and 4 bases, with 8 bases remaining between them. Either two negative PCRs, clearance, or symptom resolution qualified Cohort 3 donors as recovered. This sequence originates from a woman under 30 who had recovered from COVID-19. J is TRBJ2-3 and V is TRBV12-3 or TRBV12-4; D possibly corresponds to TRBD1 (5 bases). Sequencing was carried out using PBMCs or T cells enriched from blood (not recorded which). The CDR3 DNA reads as TGTGCCAGCAGCCCAGGGTCAGATACGCAGTATTTT. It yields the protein CASSPGSDTQYF.